This T cell receptor (beta chain) comes out of a study of blood T cell repertoires in COVID-19. Looking at the study overall: Samples representing acute and convalescent COVID-19 were sourced from the United States, Italy and Spain. PBMCs, B-cell-depleted T cells, or T cells provided the cDNA or gDNA that made up the material.

Per the authors' pipeline: Amplified reference gene primers provided the basis for estimating nucleated cell counts. TCRdb's table, derived via immunoSEQ multiplex PCR, lists solely in-frame clones and lacks some. Clone size and the V and J calls come from that table; the DNA yielded D and trimming. The sample yields a few hundred thousand clones, 85% to 90% seen once. This CDR3 comprises 15 residues. Germline-derived CDR1 and CDR2 are KGHSH and LQKENI. Losses at the gene ends were 0 bases for V and 1 base for J; bases not matched to a gene: 1. The sequencing input was peripheral blood. The chain uses TRBV18 and TRBJ1-1; 8 bases match TRBD1. The receptor comes from a woman between 45 and 65 years old with acute or convalescent COVID-19. Here the CDR3 DNA reads TGTGCCAGCTCACCACCGACAGGGGCGAACACTGAAGCTTTCTTT. Translating it yields CASSPPTGANTEAFF.